This TCR beta chain was sequenced during a study of a mutant IDH1 vaccine in newly diagnosed glioma. The wider study: Of the patients given treatment, approximately 62% were male and 37.5% were female, and a mean age of about 40 years was recorded. The therapy given earlier, which was standard therapy, consisted of radiotherapy, temozolomide, or both, and most of the patients received both.

Data came from immunoSEQ multiplex PCR; TCRdb stores just in-frame clones and leaves some out. The sample holds fewer than 65,000 clones, approximately 80% seen once. Study-level results: Pseudoprogression looked unconnected to shifts in top peripheral T cell clonotypes.

As for this clone: Antigen: not known.

The germline V gene has CDR1 SNHLY and CDR2 FYNNEI. CDR3 length: 14 amino acids. Trimming took 8 bases from V and 2 from J, leaving 14 bases between them. Documented time point: baseline, week 1 (first vaccination visit). Stated treatment: pre-vaccination baseline after standard-of-care therapy. New IDH1-mutant, ATRX-lost WHO grade 3 or 4 astrocytomas occurred in donors. The TCR was taken from a woman aged 40-49 years with glioma. This sequence joins TRBV2 and TRBJ2-3; possibly TRBD2 for D (6 bases). The sample here was PBMCs, taken from a glioma patient treated with radiotherapy, temozolomide or both. CDR3 DNA sequence: TGTGCCAGCCAAAGGGCGGGATCCACAGATACGCAGTATTTT. Its translation: CASQRAGSTDTQYF.